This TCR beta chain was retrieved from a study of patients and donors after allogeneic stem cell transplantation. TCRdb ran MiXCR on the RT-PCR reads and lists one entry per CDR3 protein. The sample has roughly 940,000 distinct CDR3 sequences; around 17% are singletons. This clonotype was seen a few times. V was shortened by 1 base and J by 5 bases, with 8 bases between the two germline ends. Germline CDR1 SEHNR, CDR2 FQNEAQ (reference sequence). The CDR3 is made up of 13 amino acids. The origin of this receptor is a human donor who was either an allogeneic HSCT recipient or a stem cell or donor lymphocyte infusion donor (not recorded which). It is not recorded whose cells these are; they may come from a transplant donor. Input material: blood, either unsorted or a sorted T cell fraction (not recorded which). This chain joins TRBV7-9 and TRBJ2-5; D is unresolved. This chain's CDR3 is CASSLDRLETQYF. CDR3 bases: TGTGCCAGCAGCTTAGACAGATTGGAGACCCAGTACTTC.